Listed below are T cell receptor beta chains from one sample, sequenced in a study of siplizumab effects on memory and regulatory T cells. The data were produced by immunoSEQ multiplex PCR, yet TCRdb's version contains in-frame clones alone and is incomplete. The data hold about 94,000 clones, with around 94% observed a single time. What was sequenced was non-Treg CD4+ T cells sorted from blood. The source of these receptors is a human donor in good health. Both conserved end residues are part of each CDR3.

TRBV5-4,TRBJ1-1,CATHSGGGATTEAFF
TRBV5-1,TRBJ2-2,CASSYHNPGELFF
TRBV12-5,TRBJ2-1,CASGWGGAYNEQFF
TRBV20-1,TRBJ2-1,CSADRGGEQFF
TRBV5-6,TRBJ2-7,CASSLGPATYEQYF
TRBV20-1,TRBJ1-2,CSVIRDLLYTF
TRBV27,TRBJ2-7,CASSPQGRSPYYEQYF
TRBV29-1,TRBJ1-4,CSALTPGLRNEKLFF
TRBV10-1,TRBJ2-1,CASSDYRVYNEQFF
TRBV2,TRBJ2-7,CASKGLRRNGVSSYEQYF
TRBV11-2,TRBJ1-2,CASSQGQGNGYTF
TRBV19,TRBJ1-1,CASSIWNKPNTEAFF
TRBV30,TRBJ2-3,CAWRGYSTDTQYF
TRBV11-2,TRBJ2-7,CASSLDRIYEQYF
TRBV5-1,TRBJ2-5,CASSLAGRKETQYF
TRBV5-1,TRBJ2-1,CASSLGLAGPRHNEQFF
TRBV5-1,TRBJ2-1,CASSLVRGGAYNEQFF
TRBV28,TRBJ1-2,CASSFLGYGYTF
TRBV6-5,TRBJ2-1,CASSYLPSDSYNEQFF
TRBV6-5,TRBJ1-1,CASSQTEIEAFF
TRBV9,TRBJ2-1,CASSRLTSGNYNEQFF
TRBV7-6,TRBJ2-2,CASSLLPGTNTGELFF
TRBV7-8,TRBJ2-5,CASSPQATIQETQYF
TRBV6-6,TRBJ2-5,CASSHEGTQYF
TRBV4-1,TRBJ1-4,CASSQAVGQAPANEKLFF
TRBV19,TRBJ2-5,CASSIVAGGPGETQYF
TRBV27,TRBJ1-1,CASSFSTGTTEAFF
TRBV30,TRBJ1-6,CAWSVRRSSPLHF
TRBV15,TRBJ1-2,CATSPDSNYGYTF
TRBV29-1,TRBJ1-1,CSVEQGMNTEAFF
TRBV10-3,TRBJ2-7,CAISVQGSSYEQYF
TRBV27,TRBJ1-1,CASRQGTILATEAFF
TRBV5-1,TRBJ2-1,CASSLQNSAQFF
TRBV7-8,TRBJ2-1,CASSLLAGGPNEQFF
TRBV19,TRBJ2-1,CASSSARLNEQFF
TRBV30,TRBJ2-5,CAWSARPGQGTQYF
TRBV2,TRBJ1-1,CASSEAQGVGTEAFF
TRBV5-5,TRBJ2-3,CASSWTPDTQYF
TRBV28,TRBJ2-3,CASSGEMGTDTQYF
TRBV9,TRBJ1-1,CASSRQGGTEAFF
TRBV6-6,TRBJ2-7,CASSPAGRRTYEQYF
TRBV10-3,TRBJ2-1,CAISEGTSGTNEQFF
TRBV6-1,TRBJ2-5,CASSVGTGVETQYF
TRBV5-6,TRBJ1-2,CASSSTGTPDNLNYGYTF
TRBV19,TRBJ2-1,CASSPRDLTNEQFF
TRBV9,TRBJ2-1,CASSPGLAGSYNEQFF
TRBV9,TRBJ1-2,CASSAGQRNYGYTF
TRBV4-1,TRBJ2-7,CASSLGQGTYEQYF
TRBV10-3,TRBJ2-7,CAISESTWRESYEQYF
TRBV2,TRBJ1-5,CASRQGNSNQPQHF
TRBV2,TRBJ2-7,CASSATKNSYEQYF
TRBV5-6,TRBJ2-7,CASSLKSGVGNEQYF
TRBV18,TRBJ2-5,CASSPGIKETQYF
TRBV6-1,TRBJ1-6,CASSETKGTLHF
TRBV6-5,TRBJ1-4,CASSGTGVGEKLFF
TRBV6-4,TRBJ1-5,CASSAWAGALSNQPQHF
TRBV10-3,TRBJ2-5,CAISESLTRQETQYF
TRBV7-9,TRBJ1-1,CASRPQTGWPEAFF
TRBV30,TRBJ1-4,CAWSLINEKLFF
TRBV19,TRBJ1-5,CASSIGGNQPQHF